The entry below gives a single T cell receptor (beta chain) sequence along with its context. The sample originates from a study of blood T cell repertoires in COVID-19. The wider study: The study drew acute and convalescent COVID-19 samples from the United States, Italy and Spain.

The assay was immunoSEQ multiplex PCR, and TCRdb's table has in-frame clones only and misses some. Found here are 100,000 to 150,000 clones, roughly 80% of them singletons; the top ten hold about 18%. The clonotype comes from a woman of 80 years or more with acute or convalescent COVID-19. The sequenced material came from peripheral blood.

The CDR3 protein is CAWSVGGGYQPQHF. The CDR3 DNA follows: TGTGCCTGGAGTGTAGGAGGGGGCTATCAGCCCCAGCATTTT. The chain combines TRBV30 with TRBJ1-5; 7 bases are shared with TRBD1. V dropped 0 bases and J dropped 5; count of bases not matched to a gene: 4. This CDR3 has 14 amino acids. Germline CDR1 and CDR2: GTSNPN and SVGIG (reference sequence).